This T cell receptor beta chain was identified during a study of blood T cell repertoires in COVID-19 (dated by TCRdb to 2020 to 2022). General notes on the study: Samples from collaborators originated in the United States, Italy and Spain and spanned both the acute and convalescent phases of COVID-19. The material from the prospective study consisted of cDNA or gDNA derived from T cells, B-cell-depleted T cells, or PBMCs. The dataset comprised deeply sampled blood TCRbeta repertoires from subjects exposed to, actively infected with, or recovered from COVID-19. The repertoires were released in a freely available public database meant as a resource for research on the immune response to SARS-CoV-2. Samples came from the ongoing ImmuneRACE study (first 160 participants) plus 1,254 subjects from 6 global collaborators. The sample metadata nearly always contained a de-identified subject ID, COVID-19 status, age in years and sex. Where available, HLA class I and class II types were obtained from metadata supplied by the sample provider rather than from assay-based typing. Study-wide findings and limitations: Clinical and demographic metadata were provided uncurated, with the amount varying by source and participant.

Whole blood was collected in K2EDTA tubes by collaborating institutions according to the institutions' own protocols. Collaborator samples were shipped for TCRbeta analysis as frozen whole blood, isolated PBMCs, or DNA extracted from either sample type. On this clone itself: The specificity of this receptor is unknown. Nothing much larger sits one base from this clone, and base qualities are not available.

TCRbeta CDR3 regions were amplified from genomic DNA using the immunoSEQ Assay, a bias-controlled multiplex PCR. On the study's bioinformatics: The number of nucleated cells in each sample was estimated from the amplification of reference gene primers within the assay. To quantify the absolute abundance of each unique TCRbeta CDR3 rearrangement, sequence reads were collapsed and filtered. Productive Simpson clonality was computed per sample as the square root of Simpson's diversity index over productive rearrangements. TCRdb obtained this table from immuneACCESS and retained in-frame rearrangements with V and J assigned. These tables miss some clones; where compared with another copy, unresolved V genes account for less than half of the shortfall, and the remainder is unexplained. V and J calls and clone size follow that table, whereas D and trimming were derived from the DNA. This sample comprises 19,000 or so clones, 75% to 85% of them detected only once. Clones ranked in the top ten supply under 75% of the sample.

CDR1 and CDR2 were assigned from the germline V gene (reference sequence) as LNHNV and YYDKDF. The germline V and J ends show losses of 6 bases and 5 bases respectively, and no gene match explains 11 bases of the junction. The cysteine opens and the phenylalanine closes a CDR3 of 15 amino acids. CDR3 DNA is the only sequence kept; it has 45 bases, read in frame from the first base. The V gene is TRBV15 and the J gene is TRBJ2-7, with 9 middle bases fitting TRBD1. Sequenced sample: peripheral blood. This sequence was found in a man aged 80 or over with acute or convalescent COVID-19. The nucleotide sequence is TGTGCCACCAGTGGCATCGGGACAGGGATTCACGAGCAGTACTTC. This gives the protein CATSGIGTGIHEQYF.